This T cell receptor beta chain was recovered during a study of vaccination effects on CD4 cells after COVID-19. General study findings and limits: At late timepoints after vaccination, vaccine- and infection-induced clones shrank markedly.

Clones were sequenced by immunoSEQ multiplex PCR, and TCRdb holds only the in-frame ones, with some missing. Here the sample spans tens of thousands of clones, about 70% being singletons. Isolating CD4+ T cells followed ten to eleven days of culture. About this clone: The antigen is not known.

This CDR3 spans 13 amino acids. The germline V and J ends were trimmed by 0 bases and 9 bases, with 9 bases remaining between them. The germline V gene has CDR1 MGHRA and CDR2 YSYEKL. The sequencing used CD4+ T cells from PBMCs cultured without peptide, collected before COVID-19 vaccination. The chain recombines TRBV4-1 with TRBJ1-5; a weak D match, TRBD1 (5 bases). This receptor was obtained from a human donor who received a COVID-19 vaccine. CDR3 nucleotides: TGCGCCAGCAGCCAAGAGGGGGGAAGGCCCCAGCATTTT. Translation: CASSQEGGRPQHF.